This TCR beta chain was recorded in a study of CD8 T cells in Susac syndrome. General study findings and limits: The study's TCR sequencing and HLA analysis drew on a certain number of individuals. That number was acknowledged as relatively small.

With random hexamers, reverse transcription was performed on about 0.45 to 1 ug of RNA. It was immunoSEQ multiplex PCR that amplified TCR beta CDR3 across 54 Vbeta and 13 Jbeta. TCRdb analysed the immunoSEQ multiplex PCR reads with MiXCR anew, one entry per CDR3 protein. This sample has some 110,000 distinct CDR3 sequences; around 96% occur once, and the top ten carry under 0.095%. This CDR3 region has 13 residues. V was cut by 4 bases and J by 0 bases, with 6 bases left in between. Germline V lookup: CDR1 SQVTM, CDR2 ANQGSEA. Bulk CD8+ and CD4+ cells came from magnetic negative isolation; CD8+ TEMRA by FACS. On this clonotype: Antigen: not known.

This chain links TRBV29-1 with TRBJ2-2; D is unclear. The specimen sequenced was CD4+ T cells from PBMCs. The source is a human donor in good health. The CDR3 nucleotides read TGCAGCGTTGGGGCCTCGAACACCGGGGAGCTGTTTTTT. The encoded protein is CSVGASNTGELFF.